A selection of T cell receptor beta chains follows, all from one sample in a study of blood T cell repertoires in COVID-19. TCRdb's copy holds only in-frame clones and misses some; the assay was immunoSEQ multiplex PCR. Of about 240,000 clones in the sample, roughly 80% were seen once. Sequenced: peripheral blood. The receptors were gathered from an older woman with acute or convalescent COVID-19. The CDR3 runs from the conserved cysteine through the conserved F or W. A D gene is named only where the DNA matches it firmly. Clone size appears in some rows only: once, few, many, or a class for an expanded clone.

>.|TRBD1|TRBV11-2|TRBJ1-5
CASSPGTGSSSNQPQHF
TGTGCCAGCAGCCCGGGGACAGGGTCCAGTAGCAATCAGCCCCAGCATTTT
>.|.|TRBV18|TRBJ1-6
CASSPKGGDSPLHF
TGTGCCAGCTCACCAAAGGGGGGGGATTCACCCCTCCACTTT
>.|.|TRBV4-3|TRBJ2-5
CASSQDARGETQYF
TGCGCCAGCAGCCAAGATGCCCGGGGAGAGACCCAGTACTTC
>.|TRBD1|TRBV6-5|TRBJ1-6
CASRGQGYSPLHF
TGTGCCTCCCGGGGACAGGGTTATTCACCCCTCCACTTT
>once|.|TRBV20-1|TRBJ1-5
CSASPLPGGRSQPQHF
TGCAGTGCTAGTCCCCTCCCGGGAGGTCGAAGTCAGCCCCAGCATTTT
>.|TRBD2|TRBV11-2|TRBJ2-2
CASRTSGGASGELFF
TGTGCCAGCAGGACTAGCGGGGGGGCATCCGGGGAGCTGTTTTTT
>.|.|TRBV25-1|TRBJ1-1
CASSANSWNTEAFF
TGTGCCAGCAGTGCGAACAGTTGGAACACTGAAGCTTTCTTT
>once|.|TRBV6-6|TRBJ1-5
CASSPLPRQSGNQPQHF
TGTGCCAGCAGTCCCCTCCCCCGACAGTCCGGCAATCAGCCCCAGCATTTT
>.|TRBD1|TRBV5-4|TRBJ2-5
CASSLVGTEETQYF
TGTGCCAGCAGCTTGGTTGGGACAGAAGAGACCCAGTACTTC
>.|.|TRBV2|TRBJ1-1
CASSETANTEAFF
TGTGCCAGCAGTGAAACAGCGAACACTGAAGCTTTCTTT
>many|.|TRBV3-1/TRBV3-2|TRBJ2-5
CASSLGPGETQYF
TGTGCCAGCAGCCTGGGCCCCGGAGAGACCCAGTACTTC
>.|.|TRBV5-1|TRBJ2-2
CASSPQTVTGELFF
TGCGCCAGCAGCCCCCAGACAGTAACCGGGGAGCTGTTTTTT
>.|TRBD1|TRBV5-4|TRBJ1-4
CASSLDRGRVEKLFF
TGTGCCAGCAGCTTGGACAGGGGGCGGGTTGAAAAACTGTTTTTT
>.|.|TRBV4-1|TRBJ1-5
CASSQGRGGQGNQPQHF
TGCGCCAGCAGCCAAGGTCGCGGGGGGCAGGGGAATCAGCCCCAGCATTTT
>.|.|TRBV5-1|TRBJ1-3
CASSTTVSGNTIYF
TGCGCCAGCAGCACGACAGTCTCCGGAAACACCATATATTTT
>.|.|TRBV20-1|TRBJ1-6
CSASNRNLNSPLHF
TGCAGTGCTAGTAACAGAAATCTTAATTCACCCCTCCACTTT
>few|TRBD1|TRBV14|TRBJ2-2
CASSQRQGRGTGELFF
TGTGCCAGCAGCCAGCGACAGGGCAGAGGTACCGGGGAGCTGTTTTTT
>.|TRBD1|TRBV7-2|TRBJ1-2
CASSWGQGRMDYGYTF
TGTGCCAGCAGCTGGGGACAGGGGAGAATGGACTATGGCTACACCTTC
>.|.|TRBV29-1|TRBJ1-3
CSVEAGAGNTIYF
TGCAGCGTTGAGGCGGGGGCTGGAAACACCATATATTTT
>once|.|TRBV6-5|TRBJ1-4
CASRPRGTNEKLFF
TGTGCCAGCAGGCCCCGAGGAACTAATGAAAAACTGTTTTTT
>.|.|TRBV15|TRBJ2-5
CATSSSSGEQETQYF
TGTGCCACCAGCAGTTCCTCGGGGGAACAAGAGACCCAGTACTTC
>many|TRBD1|TRBV6-5|TRBJ1-2
CASTGRTGVYGYTF
TGTGCCAGCACCGGTAGGACAGGGGTCTATGGCTACACCTTC
>.|TRBD1|TRBV7-2|TRBJ2-3
CASSLRTGTDTQYF
TGTGCCAGCAGCTTAAGGACAGGGACAGATACGCAGTATTTT
>.|.|TRBV15|TRBJ1-4
CATSSFTGTNEKLFF
TGTGCCACCAGCAGCTTTACAGGGACTAATGAAAAACTGTTTTTT
>.|.|TRBV5-1|TRBJ1-1
CASSSMTVNTEAFF
TGCGCCAGCAGCTCGATGACAGTGAACACTGAAGCTTTCTTT
>.|.|TRBV5-1|TRBJ1-6
CASSPTPGQSSYNSPLHF
TGCGCCAGCAGTCCTACCCCCGGACAGAGCTCCTATAATTCACCCCTCCACTTT
>once|.|TRBV7-8|TRBJ1-4
CASSFTGATNEKLFF
TGTGCCAGCAGCTTCACAGGCGCAACTAATGAAAAACTGTTTTTT
>.|TRBD2|TRBV5-4|TRBJ2-7
CASSPRSGGSYEQYF
TGTGCCAGCAGCCCGAGGAGCGGGGGGTCCTACGAGCAGTACTTC
>.|TRBD2|TRBV3-1/TRBV3-2|TRBJ2-3
CASSPQWGGDTQYF
TGTGCCAGCAGCCCCCAATGGGGGGGTGATACGCAGTATTTT
>few|TRBD1|TRBV6-2/TRBV6-3|TRBJ2-7
CASSTSPGQVTYEQYF
TGTGCCAGCAGTACTTCTCCGGGACAGGTCACCTACGAGCAGTACTTC
>.|.|TRBV6-2/TRBV6-3|TRBJ1-3
CAGSYGGTPGNTIYF
TGTGCCGGCAGTTACGGCGGTACTCCTGGAAACACCATATATTTT
>.|.|TRBV10-3|TRBJ1-6
CAISEGGTYNSPLHF
TGTGCCATCAGTGAGGGCGGGACCTATAATTCACCCCTCCACTTT
>.|.|TRBV5-4|TRBJ1-4
CASSLGASNEKLFF
TGTGCCAGCAGCTTGGGGGCCTCTAATGAAAAACTGTTTTTT
>.|.|TRBV7-2|TRBJ1-2
CASSLGGGMNYGYTF
TGTGCCAGCAGCCTAGGAGGGGGAATGAACTATGGCTACACCTTC
>.|.|TRBV3-1/TRBV3-2|TRBJ1-3
CASSQDRTVDSGNTIYF
TGTGCCAGCAGCCAAGATCGGACAGTCGACTCTGGAAACACCATATATTTT
>.|TRBD1|TRBV6-5|TRBJ1-1
CASSYSVQGDTEAFF
TGTGCCAGCAGTTACTCGGTCCAGGGGGACACTGAAGCTTTCTTT
>.|.|TRBV7-6|TRBJ1-5
CASSLSSVWNQPQHF
TGTGCCAGCAGCTTATCCAGCGTATGGAATCAGCCCCAGCATTTT
>.|.|TRBV30|TRBJ1-6
CAWSPPGYNSPLHF
TGTGCCTGGAGTCCCCCGGGGTATAATTCACCCCTCCACTTT
>.|.|TRBV20-1|TRBJ1-2
CSARNGGYTF
TGCAGTGCTAGAAACGGTGGCTACACCTTC
>.|TRBD2|TRBV7-8|TRBJ2-5
CASSILAGGLETQYF
TGTGCCAGCAGCATCCTAGCGGGGGGCTTAGAGACCCAGTACTTC
>.|TRBD2|TRBV5-1|TRBJ2-7
CASSPRDYSYEQYF
TGCGCCAGCAGCCCCCGGGACTACTCCTACGAGCAGTACTTC
>.|.|TRBV7-9|TRBJ2-5
CASSLDAGRWETQYF
TGTGCCAGCAGTTTAGATGCAGGGCGCTGGGAGACCCAGTACTTC
>.|.|TRBV9|TRBJ1-4
CASSVDYRAGEKLFF
TGTGCCAGCAGCGTAGATTACAGGGCTGGGGAAAAACTGTTTTTT
>.|.|TRBV6-5|TRBJ1-1
CAVSGEGEPEAFF
TGTGCCGTCAGCGGGGAAGGAGAGCCTGAAGCTTTCTTT
>.|.|TRBV29-1|TRBJ1-1
CSVRQVLNTEAFF
TGCAGCGTTCGGCAGGTCTTGAACACTGAAGCTTTCTTT
>.|.|TRBV3-1/TRBV3-2|TRBJ1-2
CASSPGPGLSSYGYTF
TGTGCCAGCAGCCCGGGCCCAGGGCTCTCCTCCTATGGCTACACCTTC
>.|.|TRBV7-9|TRBJ2-1
CASSLIGVLTANEQFF
TGTGCCAGCAGCTTAATCGGGGTGTTGACGGCTAATGAGCAGTTCTTC
>once|TRBD1|TRBV5-4|TRBJ1-6
CASSTKQGASSPLHF
TGTGCCAGCAGCACGAAACAGGGGGCTAGCTCACCCCTCCACTTT
>.|.|TRBV28|TRBJ1-2
CASTRTLGYGYTF
TGTGCCAGCACCAGGACTTTAGGCTATGGCTACACCTTC
>.|.|TRBV5-1|TRBJ1-3
CASSLDSSDGNTIYF
TGCGCCAGCAGCTTGGACAGCTCGGATGGAAACACCATATATTTT
>.|.|TRBV28|TRBJ2-7
CATETSSYEQYF
TGTGCCACCGAAACTAGCTCCTACGAGCAGTACTTC
>.|.|TRBV18|TRBJ1-2
CASSPLPPAGAIANYGYTF
TGTGCCAGCTCACCACTTCCCCCCGCGGGGGCGATAGCTAACTATGGCTACACCTTC
>.|TRBD1|TRBV6-1|TRBJ1-5
CASSEDRDRGYQPQHF
TGTGCCAGCAGTGAGGACCGGGACAGGGGTTATCAGCCCCAGCATTTT
>.|TRBD1|TRBV5-1|TRBJ1-6
CASSSTGTGNSPLHF
TGCGCCAGCAGCTCTACCGGGACAGGGAATTCACCCCTCCACTTT